This passage covers 28 T cell receptor beta chains from one sample sequenced in a study of blood T cells in healthy people across ages. It was with a sample-barcoded 5' primer and a J-beta primer mix that a second PCR of roughly 6 to 12 cycles was run. TCRdb reanalysed the 5' RACE reads using MiXCR and keeps one entry per CDR3 protein. The table has almost 800,000 distinct CDR3 sequences, 55% to 75% seen once; the top ten hold approximately 20%. Sequences were obtained from blood. Every receptor here comes from a man aged 25 to 40 in good health.

This clonotype was counted a few times. The rearrangement joins TRBV20-1 to TRBJ1-6, with 9 bases lining up with TRBD1. In germline, CDR1 is DFQATT, CDR2 SNEGSKA (reference sequence). The CDR3 contains 14 residues. The V segment lost 6 bases and the J segment 5 bases; nucleotides outside the gene matches: 5. CDR3 residues: CSAPGDRDNSPLHF. CDR3 coding DNA: TGCAGTGCCCCCGGGGACAGGGATAATTCACCCCTCCACTTT.

This clonotype came up once. This chain uses TRBV7-2 with TRBJ1-2; 7 bases are a match to TRBD1. The germline CDR1 and CDR2 sequences are SGHTA and FQGNSA. V lost 2 bases and J lost 3; bases outside the gene matches: 3. The CDR3 is made up of 14 amino acids. The CDR3 region is CASSLLGQDYGYTF. The DNA for the CDR3 is TGTGCCAGCAGCTTATTAGGACAGGACTATGGCTACACCTTC.

The chain is built from TRBV15 and TRBJ2-1, with 8 nucleotides matching TRBD2. This CDR3 has 16 residues. The germline V gene encodes CDR1 LNHNV and CDR2 YYDKDF (reference sequence). With V trimmed by 0 bases and J by 7 bases, 8 bases remained unmatched. The CDR3 DNA follows: TGTGCCACCAGCAGAGATTTGGGACTAGATCAAAATGAGCAGTTCTTC. Amino acid sequence: CATSRDLGLDQNEQFF.

The sample holds one count of this clonotype. V is TRBV6-5 and J is TRBJ1-1; D is perhaps TRBD1 (5 bases). The germline V gene encodes CDR1 MNHEY and CDR2 SVGAGI. This CDR3 has 14 amino acids. With 0 bases removed from V and 8 bases from J, the gap between germline ends came to 13 bases. Written as DNA, the CDR3 is TGTGCCAGCAGTTACTCGGGGACCTACTACGAAGCTTTCTTT. Translating it yields CASSYSGTYYEAFF.

The chain has TRBV9 and TRBJ2-5; the match to TRBD1 covers 10 bases. The trim removed 4 bases at V and 5 bases at J, leaving 8 bases unmatched. Germline lookup yields CDR1 SGDLS and CDR2 YYNGEE. CDR3 size: 15 residues. CDR3 protein: CASSTGTGAAETQYF. For the CDR3, the DNA is TGTGCCAGCAGCACCGGGACAGGGGCCGCGGAGACCCAGTACTTC.

J is TRBJ2-3 and V is TRBV6-6, with a possible D match to TRBD2 (5 bases). Germline assignment: CDR1 MNHNY and CDR2 SVGAGI (reference sequence). V lost 7 bases and J 2 bases, leaving 13 bases between the germline ends. CDR3 length: 14 residues. CDR3 region: CASTYSGLTDTQYF. The CDR3 nucleotides are TGTGCCAGCACCTACAGCGGTCTCACAGATACGCAGTATTTT.

The chain is built from TRBV14 and TRBJ1-2; D is unresolved. The CDR3 sequence is 14 residues long. Germline assignment: CDR1 SGHDN and CDR2 FVKESK. Trimming removed 4 bases at V and 8 bases at J, with 17 bases between. The CDR3 DNA reads as TGTGCCAGCAGCCCCCTCGGGCTAATTGGGGGCTACACCTTC. It encodes CASSPLGLIGGYTF. Full variable domain (outside the CDR3, taken from reference TRBV14 and TRBJ1-2): EAGVTQFPSHSVIEKGQTVTLRCDPISGHDNLYWYRRVMGKEIKFLLHFVKESKQDESGMPNNRFLAERTGGTYSTLKVQPAELEDSGVYFCASSPLGLIGGYTFGSGTRLTVV.

This clonotype was picked up a small number of times. The chain recombines TRBV6-2 or TRBV6-3 with TRBJ2-1, with 9 bases identical to TRBD2. Germline V gene sequence: CDR1 MNHEY, CDR2 SVGEGT. The V segment lost 7 bases and the J segment 12 bases; nucleotides outside the gene matches: 7. The CDR3 has 12 amino acids. CDR3 nucleotide sequence: TGTGCCAGCACAACTCCGGGACTAGCGCAGTTCTTC. Protein product: CASTTPGLAQFF.

The chain uses TRBV14 and TRBJ1-2; 8 positions match TRBD1. The J segment lost 8 bases and the V segment lost 4 bases, leaving 9 bases of the junction unmatched. CDR1 SGHDN and CDR2 FVKESK come from the germline V gene. CDR3 length equals 14 residues. The CDR3 region is CASSPGQGLWGYTF. The CDR3 DNA follows: TGTGCCAGCAGCCCCGGACAGGGCCTGTGGGGCTACACCTTC.

This sequence joins TRBV7-2 and TRBJ1-4, with 8 bases identical to TRBD1. The germline V gene has CDR1 SGHTA and CDR2 FQGNSA. This CDR3 is 14 amino acids long. The junction had 3 bases not matched to a gene; V was cut back by 4 bases and J by 5 bases. The CDR3 loop is CASSWRTGNEKLFF. Written as DNA, the CDR3 is TGTGCCAGCAGCTGGCGGACAGGGAATGAAAAACTGTTTTTT.

The table lists this clonotype with a few counts. The chain joins TRBV12-5 to TRBJ1-2; 8 bases agree with TRBD1. With 3 bases clipped from V and 6 bases from J, the junction kept 0 bases outside the gene matches. Germline V lookup: CDR1 LGHNT, CDR2 FRNRAP. CDR3 length: 12 residues. CDR3 residues: CASGLQGDGYTF. For the CDR3, the DNA is TGTGCTAGTGGTTTACAGGGGGATGGCTACACCTTC. Full variable domain (missing parts from reference TRBV12-5 and TRBJ1-2): DARVTQTPRHKVTEMGQEVTMRCQPILGHNTVFWYRQTMMQGLELLAYFRNRAPLDDSGMPKDRFSAEMPDATLATLKIQPSEPRDSAVYFCASGLQGDGYTFGSGTRLTVV.

In its sample, this clonotype was seen once. The chain couples TRBV6-2 or TRBV6-3 to TRBJ1-1; possible D gene TRBD1, 5 bases. The CDR3 covers 17 residues. Deletions cut 5 bases from V and 2 bases from J, with 21 bases between. Germline CDR1 reads MNHEY; CDR2 reads SVGEGT. Written as DNA, the CDR3 is TGTGCCAGCAGTCAACCAGGGACGGTAAGCCAAAACACTGAAGCTTTCTTT. As protein: CASSQPGTVSQNTEAFF.

This chain uses TRBV7-2 with TRBJ2-1; 8 nucleotides match TRBD2. J lost 6 bases, V lost 5 bases, and 3 bases had no gene match. This CDR3 spans 13 amino acids. Per the germline V gene, CDR1 is SGHTA and CDR2 is FQGNSA. The CDR3 coding sequence is TGTGCCAGCAGCGCCCGGGGGGGCAATGAGCAGTTCTTC. Translated, it gives CASSARGGNEQFF.

In its sample, this clonotype was seen a few times. The V and J genes are TRBV6-5 and TRBJ2-1; D tentatively fits TRBD1 or TRBD2 (5 bases each). V shed 8 bases and J shed 8 bases, with 16 bases lying between them. The CDR3 spans 13 residues. Germline CDR1 and CDR2: MNHEY and SVGAGI. CDR3 bases: TGTGCCAGCCGAACCCCCGGGACGCATGAGCAGTTCTTC. It specifies CASRTPGTHEQFF.

This chain connects TRBV6-5 to TRBJ2-7, with 7 nucleotides matching TRBD2. Germline assignment: CDR1 MNHEY and CDR2 SVGAGI. CDR3 size: 14 residues. V shed 0 bases, J shed 3 bases, and the junction held 2 bases outside the gene matches. In nucleotides, the CDR3 is TGTGCCAGCAGTTACTCAAGCGGGAACTACGAGCAGTACTTC. It specifies CASSYSSGNYEQYF.

The chain joins TRBV7-8 to TRBJ2-5, with 13 bases identical to TRBD2. TRBJ2-7 matches the DNA end more closely, so the J call is doubtful. The CDR3 runs 14 residues. Germline assignment: CDR1 SGHVS and CDR2 FQNEAQ. CDR3 protein: CASSAGLAGDEQYF. The CDR3 region has the DNA TGTGCCAGCAGCGCCGGACTAGCGGGGGACGAGCAGTACTTC.

The V call is TRBV20-1, the J call TRBJ2-1, with D perhaps being TRBD1 or TRBD2 (6 bases each). This CDR3 is built from 15 residues. Germline-derived CDR1 and CDR2 are DFQATT and SNEGSKA (reference sequence). The V end was cut by 6 bases, the J end by 3 bases, with 18 bases between. CDR3 sequence (DNA): TGCAGTGCCGGCTCCCGGCGGGGACACTACAATGAGCAGTTCTTC. This encodes CSAGSRRGHYNEQFF.

This clonotype was detected only a few times. The V gene is TRBV7-8, the J gene TRBJ2-1, with D possibly TRBD1 on 5 matching bases. The V gene lost 3 bases and the J gene lost 5 bases, with 11 bases spanning the gap. CDR1 and CDR2 (germline): SGHVS, FQNEAQ. CDR3 length equals 14 residues. This CDR3 is CASSFQGSDNEQFF. The CDR3 coding sequence is TGTGCCAGCAGCTTTCAGGGTTCCGACAATGAGCAGTTCTTC.

The genes are TRBV4-2 and TRBJ2-1; tentative D call: TRBD2 (8 bases). Judging by the DNA end, TRBJ2-7 fits better; the J call may be wrong. The V gene's germline CDR1 is LGHNA and CDR2 YNFKEQ. The CDR3 has 17 amino acids. The chain's CDR3 is CASSQEGLGGGDYEQYF. The DNA for the CDR3 is TGTGCCAGCAGCCAAGAGGGACTAGGAGGGGGCGACTACGAGCAGTACTTC.

The chain carries TRBV29-1 and TRBJ2-5; D might be TRBD1 (6 bases). This CDR3 is built from 12 residues. V was trimmed by 8 bases and J by 0 bases, leaving 10 bases between them. Germline V lookup: CDR1 SQVTM, CDR2 ANQGSEA. CDR3: CSPYRDQETQYF. The CDR3 DNA sequence: TGCAGCCCATACAGGGACCAAGAGACCCAGTACTTC.

J is TRBJ2-5 and V is TRBV5-4; tentatively, D is TRBD2 (5 bases). Trimming pared 4 bases from V and 2 bases from J, leaving 15 bases between. CDR1 is SGHNT, CDR2 YYREEE, per germline (reference sequence). The CDR3 totals 15 residues. Here the CDR3 DNA reads TGTGCCAGCAGCCGCGTTCCGGGGTCACAAGAGACCCAGTACTTC. This gives the protein CASSRVPGSQETQYF.

The chain joins TRBV4-1 to TRBJ2-4, with 7 bases lining up with TRBD1. This CDR3 has 14 residues. Germline V lookup: CDR1 MGHRA, CDR2 YSYEKL. V was pared by 0 bases and J by 8 bases, with 4 bases of the junction left unmatched. The CDR3 DNA follows: TGCGCCAGCAGCCAAGACCGGGACAGCCACATTCAGTACTTC. Residues: CASSQDRDSHIQYF.

This chain connects TRBV4-1 to TRBJ2-7; D might be TRBD2 (6 bases). CDR1 is MGHRA, CDR2 YSYEKL, per germline. The ends were cut back, 5 bases at V and 7 bases at J, with 21 bases in the middle. The CDR3 length is 15 residues. CDR3 sequence reads: CASSFSRERVREQYF. CDR3 nucleotides: TGCGCCAGCAGCTTCTCGCGGGAAAGGGTGAGGGAGCAGTACTTC.

J is TRBJ2-7 and V is TRBV4-2; the D is unclear. Deletions cut 0 bases from V and 0 bases from J, with 12 bases between. Per the germline V gene, CDR1 is LGHNA and CDR2 is YNFKEQ. This CDR3 spans 16 amino acids. The CDR3 loop reads CASSQELWSSSYEQYF. CDR3 DNA sequence: TGTGCCAGCAGCCAAGAACTGTGGAGTAGCTCCTACGAGCAGTACTTC.

This clonotype was observed a handful of times. V is TRBV6-2 or TRBV6-3 and J is TRBJ2-1, with D possibly matching TRBD2 (5 bases). The CDR3 is made up of 11 amino acids. V gave up 3 bases and J gave up 10 bases, with 7 bases separating them. Looked up from germline, CDR1 is MNHEY and CDR2 is SVGEGT. The CDR3 bases are TGTGCCAGCAGTTATAGGAGGGAGCAGTTCTTC. As protein: CASSYRREQFF.

This clonotype is a singleton in its sample. This sequence joins TRBV12-3 or TRBV12-4 and TRBJ1-1; D remains unclear. The CDR3 runs 11 residues. Trimming took 4 bases from V and 7 from J, leaving 7 bases between them. CDR3 amino acids: CASSSIVEAFF. Written as DNA, the CDR3 is TGTGCCAGCAGTTCAATAGTTGAAGCTTTCTTT.

This clonotype was detected only once. The CDR3 DNA is TGTGCCAGCAGCGCTCACCCTATCTTACCCGCGGGAGGAACACGGGGCGAGCAGTACTTC. Its translation is CASSAHPILPAGGTRGEQYF. This chain connects TRBV9 to TRBJ2-7, with TRBD2 identical over 8 bases. Germline assignment: CDR1 SGDLS and CDR2 YYNGEE. The junction had 26 bases not matched to a gene; V was cut back by 3 bases and J by 6 bases. This CDR3 is 20 amino acids long.

The J gene is TRBJ2-2, the V gene TRBV6-2 or TRBV6-3, with unresolved D. Germline-derived CDR1 and CDR2 are MNHEY and SVGEGT. The CDR3 length is 11 residues. The germline V and J ends were trimmed by 7 bases and 4 bases, with 4 bases remaining between them. CDR3 nucleotide sequence: TGTGCCAGCACTATCACCGGGGAGCTGTTTTTT. Translating gives CASTITGELFF.